The 9 T cell receptor beta chains below were found in one sample sequenced in a study of T cells in Graves' hyperthyroidism and ophthalmopathy. Template material for amplifying TCR beta CDR3 regions consisted of RNA transcripts. When the TCR CDR3 underwent first-round RT-PCR, the HTBI primer set was used. TCRdb reprocessed the multiplex PCR reads with MiXCR, giving one entry per CDR3 protein. Of approximately 400,000 distinct CDR3 sequences listed, approximately 15% were seen once; the top ten hold about 11%. What was sequenced was blood. The receptors come from a woman in her fifties or sixties with Graves' hyperthyroidism.

This clonotype was picked up many times. The CDR3 DNA reads TGTGCCAGCAGTGAAGCGTCTAGCGGAAGCTCTGGGGCCAACGTCCTGACTTTC. This sequence encodes CASSEASSGSSGANVLTF. The gene calls are TRBV2 and TRBJ2-6; 7 positions match TRBD2. The germline gives CDR1 SNHLY, CDR2 FYNNEI. There are 18 residues in the CDR3. V was clipped by 0 bases and J by 0 bases; unmatched bases: 5.

The chain has TRBV29-1 and TRBJ2-2; D uncertain. The length of the CDR3 is 13 residues. The V end lost 7 bases, the J end lost 3 bases, and 12 bases lay between the germline ends. Germline CDR1 SQVTM, CDR2 ANQGSEA. CDR3 DNA: TGCAGCGAAGCCAAACGAGACACCGGGGAGCTGTTTTTT. The encoded protein is CSEAKRDTGELFF.

This clonotype was seen ten or more times. The chain joins TRBV18 to TRBJ1-2; D is possibly TRBD1 (5 bases). CDR3 length: 12 residues. Germline loops: CDR1 KGHSH, CDR2 LQKENI. The germline V and J ends were trimmed by 6 bases and 1 base, with 6 bases remaining between them. Here the CDR3 DNA reads TGTGCCAGCTCGGACAATAACTATGGCTACACCTTC. It is translated as CASSDNNYGYTF.

This clonotype was recorded once. This probably arose from a read error, given a far larger clone one base away. The CDR3 protein is CSAWVEYNEQFF. In DNA, the CDR3 is TGCAGCGCCTGGGTGGAGTACAATGAGCAGTTCTTC. The chain employs TRBV29-1 and TRBJ2-1; D remains unclear. The CDR3 has 12 residues. The V gene's germline CDR1 is SQVTM and CDR2 ANQGSEA. The ends were cut back, 7 bases at V and 4 bases at J, with 11 bases in the middle.

The V and J genes are TRBV14 and TRBJ2-3; D might be TRBD2 (6 bases). V was trimmed by 1 base and J by 2 bases, leaving 19 bases between them. CDR3 length: 18 amino acids. Germline CDR1 and CDR2: SGHDN and FVKESK. The CDR3 spells CASSQGGRGISDTDTQYF. CDR3 DNA: TGTGCCAGCAGCCAAGGTGGTCGCGGGATCTCTGACACAGATACGCAGTATTTT.

The table lists this clonotype with many counts. V usage is TRBV12-3 or TRBV12-4 and J usage is TRBJ2-2, with D possibly being TRBD1 or TRBD2 (6 bases each). CDR3 length: 17 amino acids. Trimming took 3 bases from V and 6 from J, leaving 20 bases between them. The chain's CDR3 is CASSFLGGQGGAGELFF. CDR3 sequence (DNA): TGTGCCAGCAGTTTTCTCGGGGGCCAGGGAGGAGCCGGGGAGCTGTTTTTT.

This clonotype was detected ten times or more. This sequence joins TRBV6-4 and TRBJ1-5; D not resolved. The V and J ends lost 1 base and 1 base respectively, with 11 bases between them. The CDR3 is 16 amino acids. CDR1 is MRHNA and CDR2 is SNTAGT in the germline V gene. CDR3 protein: CASSDLPYLSNQPQHF. In nucleotides, the CDR3 is TGTGCCAGCAGTGACTTACCCTATCTGAGCAATCAGCCCCAGCATTTT.

The J gene is TRBJ2-7, the V gene TRBV9; no clear D. CDR3 size: 15 residues. V was pared by 0 bases and J by 0 bases, with 10 bases between. Germline values: CDR1 SGDLS, CDR2 YYNGEE. The CDR3 sequence is CASSVDESHSYEQYF. For the CDR3, the DNA is TGTGCCAGCAGCGTAGATGAGTCCCACTCCTACGAGCAGTACTTC.

In its sample, this clonotype was seen a few times. The gene calls are TRBV7-2 and TRBJ2-7, with D hard to call. Deletions cut 5 bases from V and 2 bases from J, with 7 bases between. The CDR3 length is 12 residues. Germline V gene lookup returns CDR1 SGHTA and CDR2 FQGNSA. DNA of the CDR3: TGTGCCAGCAGCCAAGATCCCTACGAGCAGTACTTC. The encoded protein is CASSQDPYEQYF.